This entry lists 2 T cell receptor beta chains sequenced from one sample in a study of fetal regulatory T cell absence and autoimmunity. Clones were read by immunoSEQ multiplex PCR, and TCRdb kept only the in-frame ones, dropping some. Of 85,000 to 100,000 clones listed, 72% are singletons. What was sequenced was pancreas tissue. The receptors stem from a male donor with IPEX syndrome.

The chain employs TRBV9 and TRBJ1-2; 10 bases fit TRBD1. Germline V CDR1 and CDR2: SGDLS, YYNGEE. V trimming: 3 bases; J trimming: 7 bases; junction bases outside the gene matches: 0. The CDR3 loop spans 12 amino acids. This CDR3 reads CASSGQGAGYTF. The CDR3 DNA follows: TGTGCCAGCAGCGGACAGGGGGCTGGCTACACCTTC.

V gene TRBV27 combines with J gene TRBJ1-6, with TRBD1 as a possible D gene (6 bases). This CDR3 is built from 17 residues. The V and J ends lost 5 bases and 10 bases respectively, with 24 bases between them. CDR1 and CDR2 from the germline V gene are MNHEY and SMNVEV (reference sequence). CDR3 nucleotides: TGTGCCAGCAGTCTCCGACAGGACTGGATTATGGGGTCACCCCTCCACTTT. Protein sequence: CASSLRQDWIMGSPLHF.